Shown below are 18 T cell receptor beta chains from a single sample sequenced in a study of T cells in Graves' hyperthyroidism and ophthalmopathy. Using RNA transcripts as the source, TCR beta CDR3 regions were amplified. HTBI primers drove first-round RT-PCR of the TCR CDR3. TCRdb analysed the multiplex PCR reads with MiXCR anew, one entry per CDR3 protein. This sample yields roughly 360,000 distinct CDR3 sequences, of which roughly 13% are seen a single time; around 20% belongs to the top ten. Source material: blood. The receptors were sampled from a man aged 25 to 45 with Graves' hyperthyroidism that later progressed to Graves' ophthalmopathy.

This clonotype turned up a few times. The chain uses TRBV18 and TRBJ2-5; possibly TRBD2 for D (5 bases). Trimming pared 6 bases from V and 7 bases from J, leaving 18 bases between. The CDR3 is 14 amino acids. Germline CDR1 reads KGHSH; CDR2 reads LQKENI. DNA of the CDR3: TGTGCCAGCTCGCCCGACCACGGCGAGGGGACCCAGTACTTC. Its translation is CASSPDHGEGTQYF.

In its sample, this clonotype was seen many times. The V call is TRBV28, the J call TRBJ2-1; 10 nucleotides line up with TRBD2. V lost 7 bases to trimming and J lost 9 bases; unmatched junction nucleotides: 12. The germline CDR1 and CDR2 sequences are MDHEN and SYDVKM. The CDR3 covers 15 residues. CDR3 DNA: TGTGCCAGCAAACGACTAGCGGGTACTTGGGGTGAGCAGTTCTTC. It codes for CASKRLAGTWGEQFF.

The V and J genes are TRBV5-1 and TRBJ2-1; 10 nucleotides match TRBD2. Trimming took 0 bases from V and 8 from J; bases not matched to a gene: 5. The CDR3 consists of 15 residues. Per the germline V gene, CDR1 is SGHRS and CDR2 is YFSETQ. CDR3 region: CASSLVSGGAYEQFF. The CDR3, as DNA: TGCGCCAGCAGCTTGGTGAGCGGGGGGGCCTATGAGCAGTTCTTC.

A note on this clonotype: With a much larger clone just one base away, this may be a read error. The V call is TRBV20-1, the J call TRBJ1-1, with D unclear. Germline V CDR1 and CDR2: DFQATT, SNEGSKA (reference sequence). The CDR3 totals 13 residues. CDR3 loop: CSALQDGNTEALF. For the CDR3, the DNA is TGCAGTGCCCTCCAAGACGGGAACACTGAAGCTCTCTTT.

This clonotype was counted only a few times. CDR3 residues: CASREYGGVNYGYTF. In nucleotides, the CDR3 is TGTGCCAGCAGGGAATACGGTGGAGTAAACTATGGCTACACCTTC. The chain has TRBV6-1 and TRBJ1-2; D is uncertain. Looked up from germline, CDR1 is MNHNS and CDR2 is SASEGT. V lost 6 bases, J lost 2 bases, and 16 bases lay in between. The CDR3 contains 15 residues.

This clonotype was seen at least ten times. The rearrangement uses TRBV9 and TRBJ2-1, with 10 bases that match TRBD2. The V and J ends lost 0 bases and 6 bases, in that order; junction bases with no gene match: 3. In germline, CDR1 is SGDLS, CDR2 YYNGEE. The CDR3 spans 15 residues. The CDR3 DNA sequence: TGTGCCAGCAGCGTAGGTAGCGGGGGGTTCAATGAGCAGTTCTTC. This gives the protein CASSVGSGGFNEQFF.

This clonotype was counted ten times or more. CDR3 protein: CASSPGTSVEETQYF. CDR3 in DNA: TGTGCCAGCAGTCCCGGGACTAGCGTAGAGGAGACCCAGTACTTC. The chain couples TRBV28 to TRBJ2-5, with 10 positions matching TRBD2. Germline assignment: CDR1 MDHEN and CDR2 SYDVKM. This CDR3 has 15 residues. V lost 5 bases to trimming and J lost 5 bases; unmatched junction nucleotides: 8.

V and J are TRBV3-1 and TRBJ2-7; a possible D gene is TRBD1 (5 bases). CDR1 is LGHDT, CDR2 YNNKEL, per germline (reference sequence). This CDR3 region has 16 residues. The V end was cut by 1 base, the J end by 2 bases, with 15 bases between. In nucleotides, the CDR3 is TGTGCCAGCAGCCAAGTAGGGCAGGACACTCCCTACGAGCAGTACTTC. Translated: CASSQVGQDTPYEQYF.

This clonotype was recorded many times. The chain is built from TRBV19 and TRBJ1-3, with D perhaps TRBD1 (6 bases). Germline loops: CDR1 LNHDA, CDR2 SQIVND (reference sequence). This CDR3 comprises 18 residues. Between the trimmed V and J ends, which lost 5 bases and 0 bases, there was a span of 20 bases. The CDR3 protein is CASSPDSAYPISGNTIYF. The CDR3 DNA is TGTGCCAGTAGTCCGGACAGTGCCTATCCGATCTCTGGAAACACCATATATTTT.

This clonotype was seen at least ten times. The chain recombines TRBV28 with TRBJ2-1, with a weak D call TRBD1 (6 bases). Trimming took 4 bases from V and 12 from J, leaving 16 bases between them. CDR3 length: 13 residues. The germline gives CDR1 MDHEN, CDR2 SYDVKM. The CDR3 region is CASSYRTDGGQFF. CDR3 sequence (DNA): TGTGCCAGCAGTTACCGGACAGATGGCGGGCAGTTCTTC.

The V and J genes are TRBV6-2 or TRBV6-3 and TRBJ2-1, with 7 bases aligning to TRBD2. Unmatched junction bases numbered 5, after V lost 4 bases and J lost 5 bases. This CDR3 region has 14 residues. Looked up from germline, CDR1 is MNHEY and CDR2 is SVGEGT. Here the CDR3 reads CASSWLAENNEQFF. CDR3 DNA: TGTGCCAGCAGTTGGCTAGCGGAGAACAATGAGCAGTTCTTC.

In its sample, this clonotype was seen many times. The V call is TRBV28, the J call TRBJ2-5; D is possibly TRBD1 (6 bases). CDR3 size: 14 residues. V lost 4 bases, J lost 2 bases, and 11 bases lay in between. In germline, CDR1 is MDHEN, CDR2 SYDVKM. The CDR3 nucleotides read TGTGCCAGCAGTTCCTACACAGGGCAAGAGACCCAGTACTTC. Encoded protein: CASSSYTGQETQYF.

This clonotype has only a few counts. The chain uses TRBV29-1 and TRBJ2-2; 9 bases fit TRBD1. The V gene's germline CDR1 is SQVTM and CDR2 ANQGSEA. V dropped 7 bases and J dropped 4; count of bases not matched to a gene: 7. The CDR3 is 14 amino acids. The CDR3 bases are TGCAGCGCCCTCGGACAGGGGAGCACCGGGGAGCTGTTTTTT. This codes for CSALGQGSTGELFF.

This clonotype was detected ten times or more. The V and J genes are TRBV7-9 and TRBJ2-1; D is possibly TRBD2 (6 bases). This CDR3 has 15 residues. Between the trimmed V and J ends, which lost 4 bases and 2 bases, there was a span of 12 bases. Germline V lookup: CDR1 SEHNR, CDR2 FQNEAQ (reference sequence). CDR3 sequence: CASSSLAAPYNEQFF. DNA of the CDR3: TGTGCCAGCAGCTCCTTAGCGGCCCCCTACAATGAGCAGTTCTTC.

This clonotype appeared many times. This chain uses TRBV2 with TRBJ2-3; 9 nucleotides align to TRBD1. After removal of 5 bases from V and 3 bases from J, the junction contained 6 bases not matched to a gene. CDR3 size: 15 residues. CDR1 is SNHLY and CDR2 is FYNNEI in the germline V gene. The CDR3 DNA sequence: TGTGCCAGCAGTTGGGGACAGGGAAGGACAGATACGCAGTATTTT. This gives the protein CASSWGQGRTDTQYF. The full variable domain, with the rest looked up from reference TRBV2 and TRBJ2-3, is EPEVTQTPSHQVTQMGQEVILRCVPISNHLYFYWYRQILGQKVEFLVSFYNNEISEKSEIFDDQFSVERPDGSNFTLKIRSTKLEDSAMYFCASSWGQGRTDTQYFGPGTRLTVL.

The sample holds many counts of this clonotype. This rearrangement joins TRBV7-9 to TRBJ2-7; TRBD2 aligns across 11 bases. In germline, CDR1 is SEHNR, CDR2 FQNEAQ (reference sequence). The CDR3 loop spans 14 amino acids. Losses at the gene ends were 5 bases for V and 7 bases for J; bases not matched to a gene: 7. The CDR3 protein is CASSLSGGAREQYF. The CDR3 nucleotides read TGTGCCAGCAGCCTTAGCGGGGGGGCCAGGGAGCAGTACTTC.

This clonotype was seen repeatedly, ten times or more. The chain has TRBV10-3 and TRBJ1-2, with 10 bases lining up with TRBD1. The J segment lost 0 bases and the V segment lost 5 bases, leaving 9 bases of the junction unmatched. The CDR3 loop spans 17 amino acids. In germline, CDR1 is ENHRY, CDR2 SYGVKD. The CDR3, as DNA: TGTGCCATCAGTACACCGGGACAGGGGTCAACTAACTATGGCTACACCTTC. Translation gives CAISTPGQGSTNYGYTF.

Many counts were recorded for this clonotype. The DNA for the CDR3 is TGTGCCAGCAGCTTGGATGGGGATGAGCAGTTCTTC. It translates to CASSLDGDEQFF. The rearrangement joins TRBV5-6 to TRBJ2-1, with D hard to call. In germline, CDR1 is SGHDT, CDR2 YYEEEE. V lost 0 bases and J lost 8, with 6 bases in between. The CDR3 spans 12 residues.